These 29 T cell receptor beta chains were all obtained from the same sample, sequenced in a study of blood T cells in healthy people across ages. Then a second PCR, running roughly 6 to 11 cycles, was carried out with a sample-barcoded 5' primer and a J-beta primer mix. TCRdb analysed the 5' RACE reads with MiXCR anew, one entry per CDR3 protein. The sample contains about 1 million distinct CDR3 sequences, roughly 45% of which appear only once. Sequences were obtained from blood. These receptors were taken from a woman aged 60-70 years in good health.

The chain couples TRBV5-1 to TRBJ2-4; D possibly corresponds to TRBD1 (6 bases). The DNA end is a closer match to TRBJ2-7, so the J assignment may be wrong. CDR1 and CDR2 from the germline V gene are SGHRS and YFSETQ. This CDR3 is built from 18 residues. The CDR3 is CASSPTWGGGRGTYEQYF. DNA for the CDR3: TGCGCCAGCAGTCCAACCTGGGGTGGGGGCAGGGGAACCTACGAGCAGTACTTC.

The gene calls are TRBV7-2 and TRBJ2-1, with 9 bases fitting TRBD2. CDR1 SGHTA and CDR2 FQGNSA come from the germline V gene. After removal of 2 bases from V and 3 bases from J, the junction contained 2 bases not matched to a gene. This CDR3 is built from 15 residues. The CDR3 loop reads CASSLLAGIYNEQFF. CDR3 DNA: TGTGCCAGCAGCTTACTAGCGGGGATCTACAATGAGCAGTTCTTC.

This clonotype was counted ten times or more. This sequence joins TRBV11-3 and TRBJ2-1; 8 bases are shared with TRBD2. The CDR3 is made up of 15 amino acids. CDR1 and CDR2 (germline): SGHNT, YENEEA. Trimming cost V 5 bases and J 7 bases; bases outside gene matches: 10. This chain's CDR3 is CASSPGGLEINEQFF. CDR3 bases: TGTGCCAGCAGCCCCGGGGGACTAGAGATTAATGAGCAGTTCTTC.

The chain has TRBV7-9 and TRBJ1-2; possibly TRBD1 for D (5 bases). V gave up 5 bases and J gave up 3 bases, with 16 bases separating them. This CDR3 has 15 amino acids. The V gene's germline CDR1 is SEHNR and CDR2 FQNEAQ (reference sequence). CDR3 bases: TGTGCCAGCAGCCCTTCCGGGACGGACTACTATGGCTACACCTTC. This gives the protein CASSPSGTDYYGYTF.

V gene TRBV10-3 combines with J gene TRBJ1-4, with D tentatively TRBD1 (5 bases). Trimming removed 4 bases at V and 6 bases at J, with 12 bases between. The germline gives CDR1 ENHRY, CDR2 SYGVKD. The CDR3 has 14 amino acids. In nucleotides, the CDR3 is TGTGCCATCAGTGTGGGACTTTTGGATGAAAAACTGTTTTTT. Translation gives CAISVGLLDEKLFF.

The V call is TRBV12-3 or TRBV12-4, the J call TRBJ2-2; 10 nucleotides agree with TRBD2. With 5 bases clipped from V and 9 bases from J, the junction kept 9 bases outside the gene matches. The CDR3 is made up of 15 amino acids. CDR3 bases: TGTGCCAGCAGTCCAGGGCCTAGCGGGAGTCGGGAGCTGTTTTTT. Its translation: CASSPGPSGSRELFF.

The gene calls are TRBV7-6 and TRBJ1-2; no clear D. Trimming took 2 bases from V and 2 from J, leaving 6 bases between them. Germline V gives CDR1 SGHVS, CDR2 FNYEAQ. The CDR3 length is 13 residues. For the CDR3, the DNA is TGTGCCAGCAGCTTAACAGACAACTATGGCTACACCTTC. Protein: CASSLTDNYGYTF. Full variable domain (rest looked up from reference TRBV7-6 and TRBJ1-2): GAGVSQSPRYKVTKRGQDVALRCDPISGHVSLYWYRQALGQGPEFLTYFNYEAQQDKSGLPNDRFSAERPEGSISTLTIQRTEQRDSAMYRCASSLTDNYGYTFGSGTRLTVV.

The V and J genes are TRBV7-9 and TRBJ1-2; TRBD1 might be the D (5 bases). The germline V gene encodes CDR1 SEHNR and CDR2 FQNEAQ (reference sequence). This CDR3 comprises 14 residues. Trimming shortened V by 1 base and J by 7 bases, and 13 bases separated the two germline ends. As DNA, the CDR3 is TGTGCCAGCAGCTTAGGGACTCGGGACCTTGGCTACACCTTC. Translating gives CASSLGTRDLGYTF.

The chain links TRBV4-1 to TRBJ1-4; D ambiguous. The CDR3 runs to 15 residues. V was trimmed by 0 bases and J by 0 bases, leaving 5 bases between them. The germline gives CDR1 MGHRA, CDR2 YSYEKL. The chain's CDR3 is CASSQDGSTNEKLFF. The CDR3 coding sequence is TGCGCCAGCAGCCAAGACGGATCAACTAATGAAAAACTGTTTTTT.

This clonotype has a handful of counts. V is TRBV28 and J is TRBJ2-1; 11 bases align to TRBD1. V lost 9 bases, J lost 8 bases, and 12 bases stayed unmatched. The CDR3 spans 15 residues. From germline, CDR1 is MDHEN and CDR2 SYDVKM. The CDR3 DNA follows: TGTGCCAGTACCCCCACGGGACAGGGGGTACATGAGCAGTTCTTC. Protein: CASTPTGQGVHEQFF.

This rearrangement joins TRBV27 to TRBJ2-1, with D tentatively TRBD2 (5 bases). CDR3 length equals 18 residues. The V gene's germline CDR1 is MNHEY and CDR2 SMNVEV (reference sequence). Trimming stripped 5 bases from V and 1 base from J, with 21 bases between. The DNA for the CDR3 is TGTGCCAGCAGTCCTAGGGCCGAGCGGTGGGTATCCTACAATGAGCAGTTCTTC. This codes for CASSPRAERWVSYNEQFF.

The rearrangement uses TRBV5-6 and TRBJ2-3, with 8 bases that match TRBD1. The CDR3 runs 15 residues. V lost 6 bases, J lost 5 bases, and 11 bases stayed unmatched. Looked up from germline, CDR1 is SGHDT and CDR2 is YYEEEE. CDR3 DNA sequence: TGTGCCAGCACCACCCAGGGACAGGAGAGAGATACGCAGTATTTT. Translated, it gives CASTTQGQERDTQYF.

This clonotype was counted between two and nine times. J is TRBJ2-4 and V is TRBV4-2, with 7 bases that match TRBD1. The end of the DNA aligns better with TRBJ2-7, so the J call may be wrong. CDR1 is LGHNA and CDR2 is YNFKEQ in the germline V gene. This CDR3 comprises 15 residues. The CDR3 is CASSQDGGQIGEQYF. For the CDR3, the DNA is TGTGCCAGCAGCCAAGATGGGGGACAGATAGGCGAGCAGTACTTC.

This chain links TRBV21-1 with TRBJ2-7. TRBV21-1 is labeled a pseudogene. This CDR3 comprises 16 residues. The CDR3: CASSTFLRLLGYEQYF. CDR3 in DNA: TGTGCCAGCAGCACCTTCCTTAGACTGTTGGGGTACGAGCAGTACTTC.

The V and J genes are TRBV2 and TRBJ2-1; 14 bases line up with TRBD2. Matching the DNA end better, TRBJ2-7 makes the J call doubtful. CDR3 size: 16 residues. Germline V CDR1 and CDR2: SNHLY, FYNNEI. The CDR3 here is CASSELGTSGRNEQYF. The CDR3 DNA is TGTGCCAGCAGTGAATTGGGGACTAGCGGGAGAAATGAGCAGTACTTC.

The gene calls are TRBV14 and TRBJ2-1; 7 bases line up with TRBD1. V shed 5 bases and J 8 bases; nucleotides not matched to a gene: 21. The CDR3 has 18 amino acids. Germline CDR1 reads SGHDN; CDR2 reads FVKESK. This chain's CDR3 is CASSKRGSNRGRSHEQFF. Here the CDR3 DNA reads TGTGCCAGCAGCAAGAGAGGCTCCAACAGGGGCAGGTCCCATGAGCAGTTCTTC. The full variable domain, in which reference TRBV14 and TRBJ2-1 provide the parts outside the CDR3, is EAGVTQFPSHSVIEKGQTVTLRCDPISGHDNLYWYRRVMGKEIKFLLHFVKESKQDESGMPNNRFLAERTGGTYSTLKVQPAELEDSGVYFCASSKRGSNRGRSHEQFFGPGTRLTVL.

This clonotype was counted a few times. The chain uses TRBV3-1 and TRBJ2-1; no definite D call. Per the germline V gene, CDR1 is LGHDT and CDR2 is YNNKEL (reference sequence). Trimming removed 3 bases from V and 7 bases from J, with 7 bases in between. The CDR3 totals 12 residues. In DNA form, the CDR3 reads TGTGCCAGCAGCCATGTTAGTAATGAGCAGTTCTTC. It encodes CASSHVSNEQFF.

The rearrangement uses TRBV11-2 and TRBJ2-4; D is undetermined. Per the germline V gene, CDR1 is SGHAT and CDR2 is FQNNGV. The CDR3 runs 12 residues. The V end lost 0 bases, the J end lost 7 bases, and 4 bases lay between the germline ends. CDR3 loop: CASSLDVNIQYF. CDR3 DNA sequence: TGTGCCAGCAGCTTAGATGTGAACATTCAGTACTTC.

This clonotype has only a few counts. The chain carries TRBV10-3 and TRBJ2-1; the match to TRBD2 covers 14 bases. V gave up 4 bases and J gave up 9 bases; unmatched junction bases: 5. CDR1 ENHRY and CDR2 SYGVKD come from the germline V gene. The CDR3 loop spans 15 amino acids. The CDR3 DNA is TGTGCCATCAGTGGAGGACTAGCGGGAGGTGTTGAGCAGTTCTTC. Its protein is CAISGGLAGGVEQFF.

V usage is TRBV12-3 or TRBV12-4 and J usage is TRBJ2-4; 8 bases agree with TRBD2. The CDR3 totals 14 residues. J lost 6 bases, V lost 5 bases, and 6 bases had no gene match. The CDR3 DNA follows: TGTGCCAGCAGTCTTAGCGGGATCAGAAACATTCAGTACTTC. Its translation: CASSLSGIRNIQYF.

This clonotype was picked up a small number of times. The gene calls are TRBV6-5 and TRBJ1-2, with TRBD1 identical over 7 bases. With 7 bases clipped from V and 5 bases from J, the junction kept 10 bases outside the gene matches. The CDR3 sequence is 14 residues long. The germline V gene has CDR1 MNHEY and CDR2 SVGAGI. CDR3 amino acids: CASMERGRLYGYTF. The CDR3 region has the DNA TGTGCCAGCATGGAAAGGGGGCGACTTTATGGCTACACCTTC.

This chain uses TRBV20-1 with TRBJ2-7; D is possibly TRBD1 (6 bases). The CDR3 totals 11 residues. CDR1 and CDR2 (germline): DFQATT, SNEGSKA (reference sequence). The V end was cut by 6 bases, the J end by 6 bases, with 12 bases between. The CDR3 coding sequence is TGCAGTGCCACAGACAGGCGCGAGCAGTACTTC. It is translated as CSATDRREQYF.

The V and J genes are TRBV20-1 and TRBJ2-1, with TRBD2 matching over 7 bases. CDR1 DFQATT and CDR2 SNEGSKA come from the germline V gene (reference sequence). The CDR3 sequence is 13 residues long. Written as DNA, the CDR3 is TGCTCAAGGGCTAGCGGACCTTACAATGAGCAGTTCTTC. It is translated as CSRASGPYNEQFF.

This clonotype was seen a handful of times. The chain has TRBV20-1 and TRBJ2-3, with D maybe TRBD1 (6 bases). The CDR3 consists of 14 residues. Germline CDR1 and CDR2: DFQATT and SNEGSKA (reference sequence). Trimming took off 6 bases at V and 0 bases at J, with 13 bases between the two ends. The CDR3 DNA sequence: TGCAGTGCACATGACAGGTCTAGCACAGATACGCAGTATTTT. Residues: CSAHDRSSTDTQYF.

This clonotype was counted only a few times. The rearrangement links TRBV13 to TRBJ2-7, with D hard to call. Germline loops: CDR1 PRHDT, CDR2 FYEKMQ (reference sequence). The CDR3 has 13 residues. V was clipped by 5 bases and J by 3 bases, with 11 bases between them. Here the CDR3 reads CASSHHGLYEQYF. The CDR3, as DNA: TGTGCCAGCAGCCACCACGGCCTCTACGAGCAGTACTTC.

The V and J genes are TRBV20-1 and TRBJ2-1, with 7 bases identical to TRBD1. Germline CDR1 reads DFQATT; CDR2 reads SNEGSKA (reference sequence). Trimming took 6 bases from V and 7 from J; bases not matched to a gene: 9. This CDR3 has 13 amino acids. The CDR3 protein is CSATDRLMNEQFF. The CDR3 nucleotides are TGCAGTGCGACGGACAGGTTAATGAATGAGCAGTTCTTC.

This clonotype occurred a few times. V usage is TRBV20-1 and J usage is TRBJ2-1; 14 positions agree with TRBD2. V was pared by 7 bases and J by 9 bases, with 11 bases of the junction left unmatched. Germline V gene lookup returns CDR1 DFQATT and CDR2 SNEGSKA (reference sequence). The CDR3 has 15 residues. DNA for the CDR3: TGCAGTGGCCTGCATGGACTAGCGGGAGGAGGTGAGCAGTTCTTC. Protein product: CSGLHGLAGGGEQFF.

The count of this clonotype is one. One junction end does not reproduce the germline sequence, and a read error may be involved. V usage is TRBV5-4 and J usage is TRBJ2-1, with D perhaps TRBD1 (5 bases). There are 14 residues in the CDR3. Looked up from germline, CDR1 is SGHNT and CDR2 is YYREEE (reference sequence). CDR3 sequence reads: CASTTQGSYSEQFF. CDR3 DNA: TGTGCAAGCACGACGCAGGGCTCCTACAGTGAGCAGTTCTTC.

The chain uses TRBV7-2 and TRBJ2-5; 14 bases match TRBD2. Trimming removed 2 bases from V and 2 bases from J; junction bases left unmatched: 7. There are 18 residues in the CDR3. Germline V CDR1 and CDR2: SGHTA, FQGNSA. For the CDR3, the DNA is TGTGCCAGCAGCTTAAGACTAGCGGGAGGGACTGTGCAAGAGACCCAGTACTTC. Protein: CASSLRLAGGTVQETQYF.